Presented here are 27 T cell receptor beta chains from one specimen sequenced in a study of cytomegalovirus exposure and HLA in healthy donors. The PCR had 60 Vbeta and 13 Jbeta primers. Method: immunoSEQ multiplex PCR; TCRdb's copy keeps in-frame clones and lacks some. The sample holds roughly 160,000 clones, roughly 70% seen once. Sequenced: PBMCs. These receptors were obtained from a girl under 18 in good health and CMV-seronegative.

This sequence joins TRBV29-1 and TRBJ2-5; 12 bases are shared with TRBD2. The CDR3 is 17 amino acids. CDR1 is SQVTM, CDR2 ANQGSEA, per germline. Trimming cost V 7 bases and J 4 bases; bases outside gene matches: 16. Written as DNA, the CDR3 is TGCAGCGGCACGCTCCTAGCGGGGGGGCCTTCCCGAGAGACCCAGTACTTC. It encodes CSGTLLAGGPSRETQYF.

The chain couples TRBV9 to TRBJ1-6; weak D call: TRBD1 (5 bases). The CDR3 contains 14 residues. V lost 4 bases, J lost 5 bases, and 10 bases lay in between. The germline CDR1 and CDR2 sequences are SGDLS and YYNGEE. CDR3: CASSNQGHNSPLHF. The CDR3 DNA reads TGTGCCAGCAGCAACCAGGGTCATAATTCACCCCTCCACTTT.

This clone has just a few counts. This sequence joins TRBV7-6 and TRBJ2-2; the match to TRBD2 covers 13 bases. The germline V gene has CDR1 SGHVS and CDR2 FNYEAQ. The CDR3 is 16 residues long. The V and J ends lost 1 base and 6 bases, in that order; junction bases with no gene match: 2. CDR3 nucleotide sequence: TGTGCCAGCAGCTTAGGCGGACTAGCGGGGGCCGGGGAGCTGTTTTTT. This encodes CASSLGGLAGAGELFF.

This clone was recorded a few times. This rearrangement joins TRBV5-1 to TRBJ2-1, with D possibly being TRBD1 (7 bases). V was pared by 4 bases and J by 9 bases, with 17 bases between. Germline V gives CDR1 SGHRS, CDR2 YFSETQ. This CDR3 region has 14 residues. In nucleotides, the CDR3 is TGCGCCAGCAGCCCAGGGGGGCGGTTATCTGAGCAGTTCTTC. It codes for CASSPGGRLSEQFF.

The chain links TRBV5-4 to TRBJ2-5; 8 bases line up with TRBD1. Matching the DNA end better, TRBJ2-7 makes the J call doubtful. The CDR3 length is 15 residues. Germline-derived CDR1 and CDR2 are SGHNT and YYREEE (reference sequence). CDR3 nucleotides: TGTGCCAGCAGCTTGCCGCCAGGGGGCGGCTACGAGCAGTACTTC. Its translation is CASSLPPGGGYEQYF.

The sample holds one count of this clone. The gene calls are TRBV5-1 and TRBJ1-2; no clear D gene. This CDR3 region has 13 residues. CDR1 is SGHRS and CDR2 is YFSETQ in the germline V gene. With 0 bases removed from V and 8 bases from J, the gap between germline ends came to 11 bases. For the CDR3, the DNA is TGCGCCAGCAGCTTGGCTGGGGAGTCCGGCTACACCTTC. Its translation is CASSLAGESGYTF.

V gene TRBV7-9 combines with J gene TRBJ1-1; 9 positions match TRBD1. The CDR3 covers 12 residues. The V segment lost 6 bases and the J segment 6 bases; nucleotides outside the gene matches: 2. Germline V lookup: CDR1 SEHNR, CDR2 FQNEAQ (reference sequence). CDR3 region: CASRRTGAEAFF. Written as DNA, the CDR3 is TGTGCCAGCAGACGGACAGGGGCTGAAGCTTTCTTT.

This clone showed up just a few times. The CDR3 protein is CAWMTGMNSPLHF. In DNA, the CDR3 is TGTGCCTGGATGACAGGGATGAATTCACCCCTCCACTTT. The chain links TRBV30 to TRBJ1-6; TRBD1 matches at 7 bases. Trimming took 4 bases from V and 7 from J; bases not matched to a gene: 4. CDR1 and CDR2 (germline): GTSNPN, SVGIG (reference sequence). The CDR3 covers 13 residues.

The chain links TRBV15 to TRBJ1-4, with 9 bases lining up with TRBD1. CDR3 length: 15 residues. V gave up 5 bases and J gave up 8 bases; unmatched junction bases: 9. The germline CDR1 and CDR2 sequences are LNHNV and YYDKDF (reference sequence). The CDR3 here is CATSLRTGVGEKLFF. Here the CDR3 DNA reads TGTGCCACCAGCCTTCGGACAGGGGTTGGAGAAAAACTGTTTTTT.

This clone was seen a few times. The CDR3 nucleotides are TGCGCCAGCAGTGCCGTGGGGCTCAACACTGAAGCTTTCTTT. Its translation is CASSAVGLNTEAFF. The chain is built from TRBV4-1 and TRBJ1-1; D perhaps matches TRBD1 (5 bases). There are 14 residues in the CDR3. The germline V gene encodes CDR1 MGHRA and CDR2 YSYEKL. Trimming stripped 6 bases from V and 2 bases from J, with 13 bases between.

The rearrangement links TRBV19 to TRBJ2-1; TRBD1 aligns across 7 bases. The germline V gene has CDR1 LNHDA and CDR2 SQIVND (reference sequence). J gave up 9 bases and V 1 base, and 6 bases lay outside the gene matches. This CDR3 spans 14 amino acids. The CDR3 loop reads CASSIGTGGGEQFF. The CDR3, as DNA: TGTGCCAGTAGTATAGGGACAGGTGGTGGTGAGCAGTTCTTC.

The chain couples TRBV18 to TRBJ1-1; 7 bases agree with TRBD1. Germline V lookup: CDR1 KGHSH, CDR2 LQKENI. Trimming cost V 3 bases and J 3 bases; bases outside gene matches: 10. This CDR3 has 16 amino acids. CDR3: CASSPPSGGGDTEAFF. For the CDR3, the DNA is TGTGCCAGCTCACCCCCTTCAGGGGGAGGTGACACTGAAGCTTTCTTT.

CDR3 loop: CASSLAGSSGGANVLTF. The CDR3 nucleotides are TGTGCCAGCAGCTTAGCGGGGAGCTCTGGCGGGGCCAACGTCCTGACTTTC. The chain carries TRBV7-9 and TRBJ2-6; a weak D match, TRBD2 (5 bases). The germline V and J ends were trimmed by 0 bases and 4 bases, with 13 bases remaining between them. Germline-derived CDR1 and CDR2 are SEHNR and FQNEAQ (reference sequence). The CDR3 runs 17 residues.

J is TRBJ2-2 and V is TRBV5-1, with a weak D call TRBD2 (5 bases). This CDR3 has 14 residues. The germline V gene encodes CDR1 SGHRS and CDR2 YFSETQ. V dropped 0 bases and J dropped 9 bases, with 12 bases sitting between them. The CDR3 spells CASSLDWTGRELFF. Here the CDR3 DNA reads TGCGCCAGCAGCTTGGACTGGACTGGAAGGGAGCTGTTTTTT.

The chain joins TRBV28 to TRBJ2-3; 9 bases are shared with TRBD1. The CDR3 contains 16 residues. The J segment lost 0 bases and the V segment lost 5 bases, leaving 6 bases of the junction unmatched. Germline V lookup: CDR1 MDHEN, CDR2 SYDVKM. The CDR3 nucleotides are TGTGCCAGCAGTCTAGGGACAGGGCTCAGCACAGATACGCAGTATTTT. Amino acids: CASSLGTGLSTDTQYF.

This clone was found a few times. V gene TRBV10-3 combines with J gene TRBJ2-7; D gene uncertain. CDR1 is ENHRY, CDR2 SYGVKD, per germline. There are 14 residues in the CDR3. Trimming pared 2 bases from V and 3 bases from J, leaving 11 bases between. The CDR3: CAISERTPNYEQYF. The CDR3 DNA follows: TGTGCCATCAGTGAGCGAACACCGAACTACGAGCAGTACTTC.

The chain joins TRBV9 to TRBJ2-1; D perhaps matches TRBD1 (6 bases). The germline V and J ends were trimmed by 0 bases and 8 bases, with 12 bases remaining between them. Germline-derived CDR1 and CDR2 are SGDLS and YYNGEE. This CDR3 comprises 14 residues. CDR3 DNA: TGTGCCAGCAGCGTAGCGGACAGTAAATATGAGCAGTTCTTC. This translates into CASSVADSKYEQFF.

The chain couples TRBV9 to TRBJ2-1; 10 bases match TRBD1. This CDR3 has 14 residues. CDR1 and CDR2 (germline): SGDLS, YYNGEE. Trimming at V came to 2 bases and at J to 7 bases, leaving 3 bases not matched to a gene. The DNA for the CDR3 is TGTGCCAGCAGCGTGGACAGGGGGAGGAATGAGCAGTTCTTC. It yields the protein CASSVDRGRNEQFF.

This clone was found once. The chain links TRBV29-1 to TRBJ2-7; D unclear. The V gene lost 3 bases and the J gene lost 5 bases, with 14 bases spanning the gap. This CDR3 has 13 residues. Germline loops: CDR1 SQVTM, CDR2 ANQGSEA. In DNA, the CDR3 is TGCAGCGTTGACCCTCTAGGAGCCCACGAGCAGTACTTC. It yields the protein CSVDPLGAHEQYF.

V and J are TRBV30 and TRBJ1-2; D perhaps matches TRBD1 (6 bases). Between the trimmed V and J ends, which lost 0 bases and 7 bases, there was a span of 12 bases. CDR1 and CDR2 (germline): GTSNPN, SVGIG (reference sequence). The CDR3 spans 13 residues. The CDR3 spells CAWSVPPGAGYTF. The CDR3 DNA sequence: TGTGCCTGGAGTGTACCCCCAGGGGCTGGCTACACCTTC.

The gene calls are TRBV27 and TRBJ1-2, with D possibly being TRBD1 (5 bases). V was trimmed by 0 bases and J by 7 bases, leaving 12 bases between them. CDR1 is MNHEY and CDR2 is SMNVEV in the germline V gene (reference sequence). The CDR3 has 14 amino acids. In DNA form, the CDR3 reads TGTGCCAGCAGTTTATCATCGGGGGGACGTGGCTACACCTTC. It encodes CASSLSSGGRGYTF.

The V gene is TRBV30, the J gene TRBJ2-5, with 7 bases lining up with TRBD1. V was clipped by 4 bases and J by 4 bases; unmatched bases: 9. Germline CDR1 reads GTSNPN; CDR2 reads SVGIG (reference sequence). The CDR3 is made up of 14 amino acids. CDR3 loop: CAWTRQGLGETQYF. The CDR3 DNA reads TGTGCCTGGACCAGACAGGGCCTCGGAGAGACCCAGTACTTC.

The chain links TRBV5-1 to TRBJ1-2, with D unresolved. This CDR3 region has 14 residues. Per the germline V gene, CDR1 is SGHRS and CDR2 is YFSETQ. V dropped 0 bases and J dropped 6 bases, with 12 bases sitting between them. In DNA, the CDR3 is TGCGCCAGCAGCTTGGAAGGATCCCGGGATGGCTACACCTTC. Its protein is CASSLEGSRDGYTF.

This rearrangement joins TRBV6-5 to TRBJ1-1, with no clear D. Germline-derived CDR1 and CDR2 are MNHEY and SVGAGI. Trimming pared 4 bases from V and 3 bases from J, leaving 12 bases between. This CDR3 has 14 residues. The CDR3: CASSSPLTHTEAFF. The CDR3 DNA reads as TGTGCCAGCAGTTCTCCTTTGACTCACACTGAAGCTTTCTTT.

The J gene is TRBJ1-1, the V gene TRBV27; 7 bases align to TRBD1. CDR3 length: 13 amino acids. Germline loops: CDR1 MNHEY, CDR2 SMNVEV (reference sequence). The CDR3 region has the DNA TGTGCTAGCCGACAGGGCCCGAACACTGAAGCTTTCTTT. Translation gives CASRQGPNTEAFF.

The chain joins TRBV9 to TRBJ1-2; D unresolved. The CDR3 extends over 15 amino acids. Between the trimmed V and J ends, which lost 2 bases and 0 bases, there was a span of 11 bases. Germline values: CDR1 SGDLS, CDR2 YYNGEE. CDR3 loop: CASSVRADPNYGYTF. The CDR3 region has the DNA TGTGCCAGCAGCGTGCGGGCGGATCCTAACTATGGCTACACCTTC.

Here the CDR3 DNA reads TGTGCCTGCGAGGACAGCATGAACACTGAAGCTTTCTTT. Protein product: CACEDSMNTEAFF. The genes are TRBV30 and TRBJ1-1; a weak D match, TRBD1 (6 bases). V lost 6 bases to trimming and J lost 0 bases, with 11 bases between them. The CDR3 spans 13 residues. The V gene's germline CDR1 is GTSNPN and CDR2 SVGIG (reference sequence).